These 25 T cell receptor beta chains share one sample of origin, sequenced in a study of OX40 agonist ivuxolimab in advanced cancers. Libraries were prepared by immunoSEQ multiplex PCR; TCRdb keeps only in-frame clonotypes and omits some of them. The profile shows 75,000 to 100,000 clones, 70% to 85% of them singletons. Source: CD4+ or CD8+ T cells sorted from blood, taken in a trial of the OX40 agonist ivuxolimab. The receptors come from an adult with an advanced solid tumor such as melanoma, head and neck, liver or kidney cancer.

The chain combines TRBV11-2 with TRBJ1-3; maybe TRBD1 (6 bases). CDR1 is SGHAT and CDR2 is FQNNGV in the germline V gene. This CDR3 contains 15 residues. V shed 5 bases and J shed 1 base, with 12 bases lying between them. The CDR3 DNA reads as TGTGCCAGCAGCCCCGGAAGGGGGTCTGGAAACACCATATATTTT. Its protein product is CASSPGRGSGNTIYF. Full variable domain (outside the CDR3, taken from reference TRBV11-2 and TRBJ1-3): EAGVAQSPRYKIIEKRQSVAFWCNPISGHATLYWYQQILGQGPKLLIQFQNNGVVDDSQLPKDRFSAERLKGVDSTLKIQPAKLEDSAVYLCASSPGRGSGNTIYFGEGSWLTVV.

This chain connects TRBV29-1 to TRBJ2-2; D perhaps matches TRBD2 (5 bases). This CDR3 spans 13 amino acids. Germline CDR1 reads SQVTM; CDR2 reads ANQGSEA. V gave up 5 bases and J gave up 7 bases, with 14 bases separating them. The CDR3 nucleotides read TGCAGCGTTACCACTAGGGTGGGCGGGGAGCTGTTTTTT. Its translation is CSVTTRVGGELFF.

The rearrangement links TRBV30 to TRBJ1-2; a possible D gene is TRBD1 (5 bases). There are 14 residues in the CDR3. The V gene lost 2 bases and the J gene lost 2 bases, with 12 bases spanning the gap. Germline CDR1 GTSNPN, CDR2 SVGIG (reference sequence). The CDR3 nucleotides are TGTGCCTGGAGTCTACCGACAGTCAACTATGGCTACACCTTC. The encoded protein is CAWSLPTVNYGYTF.

The genes are TRBV7-8 and TRBJ2-5, with D possibly TRBD2 on 6 matching bases. The CDR3 is made up of 15 amino acids. CDR1 and CDR2 (germline): SGHVS, FQNEAQ. V was shortened by 4 bases and J by 7 bases, with 19 bases between the two germline ends. CDR3: CASSSSPGTGRTQYF. The CDR3 DNA sequence: TGTGCCAGCAGCTCTTCACCCGGGACTGGTAGGACCCAGTACTTC.

CDR3 amino acids: CASSPLYEQYF. CDR3 DNA sequence: TGTGCCAGCAGTCCATTATACGAGCAGTACTTC. This chain uses TRBV2 with TRBJ2-7; D gene unclear. The germline V gene has CDR1 SNHLY and CDR2 FYNNEI. CDR3 length equals 11 residues. Trimming removed 5 bases from V and 4 bases from J, with 6 bases in between.

This clone is classed as medium-sized. The chain combines TRBV21-1 with TRBJ2-2; the table calls TRBD1, which could not be checked here. TRBV21-1 is shown as a pseudogene. This CDR3 spans 14 amino acids. The CDR3 protein is CASDRGPNTGELFF. The CDR3 DNA follows: TGTGCCAGCGACAGGGGGCCGAACACCGGGGAGCTGTTTTTT.

The V gene is TRBV14, the J gene TRBJ2-7; TRBD1 or TRBD2 may be the D gene (5 bases each). Germline V CDR1 and CDR2: SGHDN, FVKESK. Trimming removed 9 bases at V and 2 bases at J, with 14 bases between. The CDR3 is made up of 13 amino acids. CDR3 amino acids: CASSGAPTYEQYF. As DNA, the CDR3 is TGTGCCAGTTCCGGGGCGCCCACCTACGAGCAGTACTTC.

This chain links TRBV6-5 with TRBJ2-2; D uncertain. This CDR3 is built from 14 residues. The germline gives CDR1 MNHEY, CDR2 SVGAGI. V gave up 5 bases and J gave up 3 bases, with 10 bases separating them. The CDR3 DNA reads as TGTGCCAGCAGTCCCCGACGGTACACCGGGGAGCTGTTTTTT. It specifies CASSPRRYTGELFF.

This chain joins TRBV10-2 and TRBJ1-1, with a tentative D call TRBD1 (5 bases). CDR1 WSHSY and CDR2 SAAADI come from the germline V gene. The CDR3 contains 16 residues. V was pared by 3 bases and J by 4 bases, with 18 bases between. The CDR3 sequence: CASSEKWGPPGTEAFF. The CDR3 DNA is TGCGCCAGCAGTGAAAAGTGGGGCCCTCCCGGCACTGAAGCTTTCTTT.

This chain uses TRBV5-8 with TRBJ1-5; D is ambiguous. In germline, CDR1 is SGHTS, CDR2 YDEGEE. Between the trimmed V and J ends, which lost 0 bases and 4 bases, there was a span of 5 bases. The CDR3 extends over 13 amino acids. The CDR3 nucleotides read TGTGCCAGCAGCTTGGACAGAAATCAGCCCCAGCATTTT. Translating it yields CASSLDRNQPQHF.

V and J are TRBV6-5 and TRBJ1-2; D remains ambiguous. The germline CDR1 and CDR2 sequences are MNHEY and SVGAGI. V lost 4 bases, J lost 4 bases, and 16 bases lay in between. CDR3 length: 15 residues. CDR3 nucleotides: TGTGCCAGCAGTTTGGACGGACGAGAGGGCTATGGCTACACCTTC. Its protein product is CASSLDGREGYGYTF.

This chain uses TRBV2 with TRBJ1-1; 10 bases align to TRBD1. Trimming removed 4 bases from V and 0 bases from J; junction bases left unmatched: 5. Germline CDR1 and CDR2: SNHLY and FYNNEI. The CDR3 contains 16 residues. This CDR3 is CASSVRTGGLNTEAFF. In DNA, the CDR3 is TGTGCCAGCAGTGTGCGGACAGGGGGGTTGAACACTGAAGCTTTCTTT.

The chain uses TRBV5-1 and TRBJ1-1; 11 positions agree with TRBD1. This CDR3 contains 16 residues. After removal of 0 bases from V and 3 bases from J, the junction contained 4 bases not matched to a gene. From germline, CDR1 is SGHRS and CDR2 YFSETQ. The CDR3 DNA reads TGCGCCAGCAGCTTGGAGCCGGGACAGGGGGACACTGAAGCTTTCTTT. Its translation: CASSLEPGQGDTEAFF.

The genes are TRBV9 and TRBJ1-1, with 11 bases matching TRBD1. The V gene end was trimmed by 3 bases and the J gene end by 5 bases; junction bases not matched to a gene: 6. The CDR3 contains 15 residues. The germline CDR1 and CDR2 sequences are SGDLS and YYNGEE. In DNA, the CDR3 is TGTGCCAGCAGCGAAACGGACAGGGGGCCGACTGAAGCTTTCTTT. Translated, it gives CASSETDRGPTEAFF. The full variable domain, its missing parts supplied by reference TRBV9 and TRBJ1-1, is DSGVTQTPKHLITATGQRVTLRCSPRSGDLSVYWYQQSLDQGLQFLIQYYNGEERAKGNILERFSAQQFPDLHSELNLSSLELGDSALYFCASSETDRGPTEAFFGQGTRLTVV.

With respect to this clone: A junction end diverges from the germline sequence, so it may reflect a read error. CDR3 amino acids: CAISDPTGGRTGNQPQHF. The CDR3 nucleotides read TGTGCCATCAGTGACCCGACAGGGGGAAGAACGGGCAATCAGCCCCAGCATTTT. V gene TRBV6-1 combines with J gene TRBJ1-5, with 9 bases aligning to TRBD1. Per germline, CDR1 MNHNS and CDR2 SASEGT. CDR3 size: 18 residues.

The chain recombines TRBV4-2 with TRBJ1-2; weak D call: TRBD1 (5 bases). From germline, CDR1 is LGHNA and CDR2 YNFKEQ. V lost 0 bases and J 2 bases, leaving 7 bases between the germline ends. The CDR3 sequence is 14 residues long. The CDR3 loop is CASSQDWGNYGYTF. CDR3 sequence (DNA): TGTGCCAGCAGCCAAGATTGGGGGAACTATGGCTACACCTTC.

The chain is built from TRBV7-9 and TRBJ2-1; 8 bases agree with TRBD2. The CDR3 covers 14 residues. Per germline, CDR1 SEHNR and CDR2 FQNEAQ (reference sequence). With 5 bases clipped from V and 6 bases from J, the junction kept 6 bases outside the gene matches. This CDR3 reads CASSQLAAGNEQFF. Written as DNA, the CDR3 is TGTGCCAGCAGCCAACTAGCGGCGGGCAATGAGCAGTTCTTC. Based on the CDR3 plus reference TRBV7-9 and TRBJ2-1, the full variable domain is DTGVSQNPRHKITKRGQNVTFRCDPISEHNRLYWYRQTLGQGPEFLTYFQNEAQLEKSRLLSDRFSAERPKGSFSTLEIQRTEQGDSAMYLCASSQLAAGNEQFFGPGTRLTVL.

The chain joins TRBV6-1 to TRBJ2-1; 10 bases fit TRBD2. V was clipped by 1 base and J by 8 bases; unmatched bases: 14. Germline lookup yields CDR1 MNHNS and CDR2 SASEGT. The CDR3 covers 18 residues. CDR3 DNA sequence: TGTGCCAGCAGTGAAGTGTGGGGAGGACTAGCGGACATCGATGAGCAGTTCTTC. Amino acid sequence: CASSEVWGGLADIDEQFF.

V is TRBV27 and J is TRBJ2-7; 11 nucleotides align to TRBD1. The CDR3 extends over 15 amino acids. Per the germline V gene, CDR1 is MNHEY and CDR2 is SMNVEV (reference sequence). V dropped 4 bases and J dropped 3; count of bases not matched to a gene: 5. CDR3 DNA sequence: TGTGCCAGCAGTTCCCCGGGACAGGGGGACTACGAGCAGTACTTC. Protein: CASSSPGQGDYEQYF.

The genes are TRBV19 and TRBJ2-5, with D maybe TRBD1 (6 bases). CDR1 and CDR2 (germline): LNHDA, SQIVND (reference sequence). V gave up 4 bases and J gave up 5 bases, with 17 bases separating them. This CDR3 region has 15 residues. In DNA, the CDR3 is TGTGCCAGTAGTACCACCCCCGACAGGAGGGAGACCCAGTACTTC. Amino acids: CASSTTPDRRETQYF.

V and J are TRBV10-3 and TRBJ2-3, with TRBD2 matching 13 bases. The CDR3 sequence is 17 residues long. V lost 7 bases, J lost 5 bases, and 12 bases stayed unmatched. Germline lookup yields CDR1 ENHRY and CDR2 SYGVKD. Here the CDR3 DNA reads TGTGCCATCAAAACGGGACTAGCGGGGCTCCTTGGAGATACGCAGTATTTT. This sequence encodes CAIKTGLAGLLGDTQYF.

This clone was seen a handful of times. At one end the junction does not follow the germline gene, possibly because of a read error. V usage is TRBV7-9 and J usage is TRBJ2-3; no clear D. Per germline, CDR1 SEHNR and CDR2 FQNEAQ (reference sequence). The CDR3 is 10 residues long. The chain's CDR3 is CASSKDTQYF. The DNA for the CDR3 is TGTGCCAGCAGCAAAGATACGCAGTATTTT.

This clone was seen once. The V and J genes are TRBV4-1 and TRBJ2-1; D is perhaps TRBD1 or TRBD2 (5 bases each). This CDR3 has 15 amino acids. V gave up 0 bases and J gave up 6 bases, with 12 bases separating them. Germline V gene data show CDR1 as MGHRA and CDR2 as YSYEKL. The CDR3: CASSQEGAGRNEQFF. The CDR3 DNA reads TGCGCCAGCAGCCAAGAAGGGGCGGGCCGCAATGAGCAGTTCTTC.

This sequence joins TRBV2 and TRBJ1-3, with 9 positions matching TRBD1. CDR1 and CDR2 from the germline V gene are SNHLY and FYNNEI. The ends lost 6 bases at V and 0 bases at J; junction bases unmatched: 9. The CDR3 runs to 17 residues. The DNA of the CDR3 is TGTGCCAGCAGCAAGGACAGGGGAAGGGGCTCTGGAAACACCATATATTTT. Protein product: CASSKDRGRGSGNTIYF. Based on the CDR3 plus reference TRBV2 and TRBJ1-3, the full variable domain is EPEVTQTPSHQVTQMGQEVILRCVPISNHLYFYWYRQILGQKVEFLVSFYNNEISEKSEIFDDQFSVERPDGSNFTLKIRSTKLEDSAMYFCASSKDRGRGSGNTIYFGEGSWLTVV.

This sequence joins TRBV6-5 and TRBJ2-2, with 7 bases that match TRBD1. The CDR3 loop spans 14 amino acids. The trim removed 8 bases at V and 1 base at J, leaving 4 bases unmatched. Germline assignment: CDR1 MNHEY and CDR2 SVGAGI. CDR3 region: CASSRTGNTGELFF. The CDR3 DNA reads TGTGCCAGCTCCAGGACAGGGAACACCGGGGAGCTGTTTTTT.